This entry lists 8 T cell receptor beta chains sequenced from one sample in a study of identical twins. TCRdb reprocessed the 5' RACE reads via MiXCR and lists one record per CDR3 protein. The sample shows a few hundred thousand distinct CDR3 sequences, approximately 15% of them seen only once. This sample was also put to use in a study of yellow fever vaccine responses in identical twins.

The sequencing input was CD4+ T cells sorted from blood. The receptor set was obtained from a woman aged 18-29 years in good health.

The sample holds a few counts of this clonotype. The rearrangement links TRBV3-1 to TRBJ2-1; the D gene is possibly TRBD1 (5 bases). The V and J ends lost 5 bases and 7 bases respectively, with 21 bases between them. The CDR3 length is 16 residues. Germline CDR1 is LGHDT and CDR2 is YNNKEL (reference sequence). This chain's CDR3 is CASSFLGRGGGNEQFF. The CDR3 DNA sequence: TGTGCCAGCAGCTTCCTCGGAAGGGGCGGTGGGAATGAGCAGTTCTTC.

This clonotype has at least ten counts. The chain couples TRBV24-1 to TRBJ2-5, with 11 bases matching TRBD2. The CDR3 is made up of 16 amino acids. V lost 0 bases and J lost 5; bases outside the gene matches: 4. Germline V gene sequence: CDR1 KGHDR, CDR2 SFDVKD. The CDR3 protein is CATSDLTSGGLETQYF. As DNA, the CDR3 is TGTGCCACCAGTGATTTGACTAGCGGGGGATTGGAGACCCAGTACTTC.

The chain is built from TRBV29-1 and TRBJ2-7; tentative D call: TRBD2 (5 bases). Trimming removed 4 bases at V and 4 bases at J, with 20 bases between. Germline CDR1 is SQVTM and CDR2 is ANQGSEA. The CDR3 loop spans 15 amino acids. CDR3 protein: CSVVGGSGLKYEQYF. In DNA, the CDR3 is TGCAGCGTTGTGGGTGGGAGTGGGTTAAAATACGAGCAGTACTTC.

The chain employs TRBV2 and TRBJ1-1, with 7 positions matching TRBD1. Germline assignment: CDR1 SNHLY and CDR2 FYNNEI. The CDR3 is 12 residues long. Trimming at V came to 7 bases and at J to 4 bases, leaving 3 bases not matched to a gene. CDR3 bases: TGTGCCAGCAACAGGGGAGGCACTGAAGCTTTCTTT. It is translated as CASNRGGTEAFF.

There are a few counts of this clonotype. The chain links TRBV29-1 to TRBJ2-3; 10 bases match TRBD2. Looked up from germline, CDR1 is SQVTM and CDR2 is ANQGSEA. The junction had 10 bases not matched to a gene; V was cut back by 7 bases and J by 3 bases. CDR3 length: 15 residues. CDR3 DNA: TGCAGCGCAGGGTTGGGTAGCGGGAGGACAGATACGCAGTATTTT. This translates into CSAGLGSGRTDTQYF.

CDR3 protein: CASTQGSSDTQYF. The CDR3 region has the DNA TGTGCCAGCACCCAGGGGAGTTCAGATACGCAGTATTTT. J is TRBJ2-3 and V is TRBV25-1; a weak D match, TRBD1 (6 bases). V shed 7 bases and J shed 4 bases, with 12 bases lying between them. The CDR3 is 13 residues long. Germline CDR1 MGHDK, CDR2 SYGVNS.

This clonotype was seen more than once but under ten times. The chain recombines TRBV10-3 with TRBJ2-3; 14 bases are shared with TRBD2. The CDR3 is made up of 15 amino acids. Per the germline V gene, CDR1 is ENHRY and CDR2 is SYGVKD. The junction had 3 bases not matched to a gene; V was cut back by 6 bases and J by 4 bases. The CDR3, as DNA: TGTGCCATCAGCGAGGGACTAGCGGGGGCAGATACGCAGTATTTT. Translated: CAISEGLAGADTQYF.

This clonotype showed up just a few times. The V and J genes are TRBV6-2 or TRBV6-3 and TRBJ2-1, with unresolved D. Germline V CDR1 and CDR2: MNHEY, SVGEGT. This CDR3 contains 19 residues. The ends were cut back, 6 bases at V and 2 bases at J, with 26 bases in the middle. The CDR3 DNA is TGTGCCAGCAGCGATTCACCCTTTACTTCCCTGCTAACCTACAATGAGCAGTTCTTC. This encodes CASSDSPFTSLLTYNEQFF.